The next 22 T cell receptor beta chains were all read from a single sample in a study of blood T cell repertoires in COVID-19 (dated by TCRdb to the early 2020s). Library construction relied on the immunoSEQ multiplex PCR assay. The table was pulled from immuneACCESS by TCRdb, which kept in-frame rearrangements only. Such tables lose some clones; where checked, under half of the loss comes from unresolved V genes, and the rest has no known cause. Present in this sample are under 250,000 clones, 65% to 90% of which were seen just once. The leading ten clones occupy around 9.8% of the sample. Sequenced: PBMCs or T cells enriched from blood (not recorded which). The receptors come from a woman aged 45-59 years with acute COVID-19.

The gene calls are TRBV7-9 and TRBJ1-6; 9 bases match TRBD1. Per the germline V gene, CDR1 is SEHNR and CDR2 is FQNEAQ (reference sequence). This CDR3 spans 15 amino acids. After removal of 5 bases from V and 5 bases from J, the junction contained 4 bases not matched to a gene. The DNA of the CDR3 is TGTGCCAGCAGCCCCTGGACAGGGGATAATTCACCCCTCCACTTT. Its translation is CASSPWTGDNSPLHF.

The chain has TRBV7-6 and TRBJ1-1, with D uncertain. Per germline, CDR1 SGHVS and CDR2 FNYEAQ. V was pared by 5 bases and J by 8 bases, with 15 bases between. CDR3 length: 13 residues. CDR3 residues: CASSHTYGREAFF. The CDR3 nucleotides read TGTGCCAGCAGCCATACCTATGGGCGAGAAGCTTTCTTT.

The rearrangement links TRBV10-3 to TRBJ2-2, with 9 bases aligning to TRBD2. CDR3 length equals 16 residues. Germline V lookup: CDR1 ENHRY, CDR2 SYGVKD. With V trimmed by 11 bases and J by 2 bases, 12 bases remained unmatched. In DNA, the CDR3 is TGTGCCGCAAAAACCGAGCGGGGGGCTAACACCGGGGAGCTGTTTTTT. Translating gives CAAKTERGANTGELFF.

The V gene is TRBV7-9, the J gene TRBJ2-1; D unresolved. This CDR3 is 13 amino acids long. Between the trimmed V and J ends, which lost 5 bases and 1 base, there was a span of 6 bases. Germline V gene sequence: CDR1 SEHNR, CDR2 FQNEAQ (reference sequence). CDR3 bases: TGTGCCAGCAGCGGAGCGTCCTACAATGAGCAGTTCTTC. Translating gives CASSGASYNEQFF.

J is TRBJ1-5 and V is TRBV13; D not certain. The V gene lost 4 bases and the J gene lost 3 bases, with 4 bases spanning the gap. The CDR3 extends over 12 amino acids. CDR1 and CDR2 (germline): PRHDT, FYEKMQ (reference sequence). In DNA form, the CDR3 reads TGTGCCAGCAGCTCAAACAATCAGCCCCAGCATTTT. It yields the protein CASSSNNQPQHF.

The sample holds a few counts of this clone. The chain links TRBV6-6 to TRBJ1-5; a weak D match, TRBD1 (5 bases). Per the germline V gene, CDR1 is MNHNY and CDR2 is SVGAGI (reference sequence). The V end lost 6 bases, the J end lost 0 bases, and 6 bases lay between the germline ends. The CDR3 totals 13 residues. The CDR3 region has the DNA TGTGCCAGCAGGGACACTAGCAATCAGCCCCAGCATTTT. The encoded protein is CASRDTSNQPQHF.

This chain uses TRBV7-2 with TRBJ1-2, with a weak D call TRBD1 (6 bases). The CDR3 sequence is 16 residues long. Deletions cut 2 bases from V and 5 bases from J, with 18 bases between. Germline V gene sequence: CDR1 SGHTA, CDR2 FQGNSA. Here the CDR3 DNA reads TGTGCCAGCAGCTTAACCGGGACACCGGAAGGGTATGGCTACACCTTC. It is translated as CASSLTGTPEGYGYTF.

On this clone: The same CDR3 arises from other DNA sequences in this sample as well. V and J are TRBV7-2 and TRBJ2-3; 9 nucleotides line up with TRBD2. CDR3 size: 14 residues. V gave up 5 bases and J gave up 3 bases; unmatched junction bases: 3. The germline V gene encodes CDR1 SGHTA and CDR2 FQGNSA. As DNA, the CDR3 is TGTGCCAGCAGCCCTGGACTAGCGACAGATACGCAGTATTTT. This codes for CASSPGLATDTQYF.

The CDR3 region has the DNA TGTGCCAGCAGCCCCCCTAGGGGGCCGGGAGAGACCCAGTACTTC. Residues: CASSPPRGPGETQYF. This chain joins TRBV9 and TRBJ2-5; 7 nucleotides match TRBD1. CDR1 SGDLS and CDR2 YYNGEE come from the germline V gene. This CDR3 has 15 amino acids. The V segment lost 4 bases and the J segment 4 bases; nucleotides outside the gene matches: 10.

This clone has only a few counts. V gene TRBV27 combines with J gene TRBJ1-2, with TRBD1 identical over 9 bases. The CDR3 length is 15 residues. Germline V gene lookup returns CDR1 MNHEY and CDR2 SMNVEV (reference sequence). J was trimmed by 4 bases and V by 5 bases; bases with no gene match: 8. The CDR3 loop is CASSPTGGSGYGYTF. As DNA, the CDR3 is TGTGCCAGCAGTCCGACAGGGGGTTCGGGCTATGGCTACACCTTC.

The chain recombines TRBV3-1 (or the pseudogene TRBV3-2) with TRBJ1-2, with TRBD1 as a possible D gene (6 bases). The V end was cut by 4 bases, the J end by 10 bases, with 16 bases between. Germline lookup yields CDR1 LGHDT and CDR2 YNNKEL (reference sequence). The CDR3 contains 13 residues. The CDR3 bases are TGTGCCAGCAGCCTGGTCGGACAGACCTACTACACCTTC. Its translation: CASSLVGQTYYTF.

The genes are TRBV7-2 and TRBJ2-6; weak D call: TRBD1 (5 bases). Per the germline V gene, CDR1 is SGHTA and CDR2 is FQGNSA. Trimming took off 5 bases at V and 1 base at J, with 18 bases between the two ends. The CDR3 is 18 residues long. CDR3: CASSPVIITGSGANVLTF. The CDR3 nucleotides are TGTGCCAGCAGCCCAGTAATTATCACAGGTTCTGGGGCCAACGTCCTGACTTTC.

The chain carries TRBV3-1 (or the pseudogene TRBV3-2) and TRBJ1-2, with 8 bases identical to TRBD1. After removal of 4 bases from V and 0 bases from J, the junction contained 4 bases not matched to a gene. CDR3 length equals 15 residues. The V gene's germline CDR1 is LGHDT and CDR2 YNNKEL (reference sequence). This chain's CDR3 is CASSPKQGANYGYTF. The CDR3 nucleotides are TGTGCCAGCAGCCCCAAACAGGGGGCTAACTATGGCTACACCTTC.

The rearrangement uses TRBV5-4 and TRBJ1-1; D remains unclear. This CDR3 is 14 amino acids long. From germline, CDR1 is SGHNT and CDR2 YYREEE (reference sequence). V shed 5 bases and J shed 4 bases, with 15 bases lying between them. Written as DNA, the CDR3 is TGTGCCAGCAGTTCTATCGAAGAGAGCACTGAAGCTTTCTTT. Its protein is CASSSIEESTEAFF.

The rearrangement uses TRBV7-2 and TRBJ1-2; 9 nucleotides agree with TRBD1. The V and J ends lost 3 bases and 4 bases, in that order; junction bases with no gene match: 15. Germline lookup yields CDR1 SGHTA and CDR2 FQGNSA. The CDR3 covers 18 residues. The CDR3: CASSFSGGQGRTVYGYTF. The CDR3 DNA reads as TGTGCCAGCAGCTTCAGTGGGGGACAGGGCCGGACAGTCTATGGCTACACCTTC.

The rearrangement joins TRBV2 to TRBJ1-1, with 8 nucleotides matching TRBD1. The CDR3 is made up of 13 amino acids. The trim removed 8 bases at V and 7 bases at J, leaving 9 bases unmatched. Germline-derived CDR1 and CDR2 are SNHLY and FYNNEI. CDR3 sequence (DNA): TGTGCCAGCCGGATTAGACAGGGGAGTGAAGCTTTCTTT. It is translated as CASRIRQGSEAFF.

This clone has only a few counts. V is TRBV6-2 or TRBV6-3 and J is TRBJ2-5, with 8 bases identical to TRBD1. Looked up from germline, CDR1 is MNHEY and CDR2 is SVGEGT. V shed 6 bases, J shed 9 bases, and the junction held 12 bases outside the gene matches. The CDR3 is 14 residues long. CDR3 sequence: CASSQGAQIGAQYF. CDR3 DNA: TGTGCCAGCAGCCAGGGGGCGCAGATTGGGGCCCAGTACTTC.

The V and J genes are TRBV19 and TRBJ2-7; 12 bases are shared with TRBD2. J lost 1 base, V lost 3 bases, and 7 bases had no gene match. This CDR3 spans 17 amino acids. Germline V lookup: CDR1 LNHDA, CDR2 SQIVND (reference sequence). CDR3 bases: TGTGCCAGTAGTATCCTTTCTAGCGGGGGGGCGTCCTACGAGCAGTACTTC. Translated, it gives CASSILSSGGASYEQYF.

This rearrangement joins TRBV24-1 to TRBJ1-2; 12 nucleotides agree with TRBD1. V trimming: 4 bases; J trimming: 6 bases; junction bases outside the gene matches: 5. Germline V lookup: CDR1 KGHDR, CDR2 SFDVKD. This CDR3 has 15 amino acids. In DNA, the CDR3 is TGTGCCACCAGTGACCCGGGACAGGGGGCCGATGGCTACACCTTC. Its translation is CATSDPGQGADGYTF.

This sequence joins TRBV6-5 and TRBJ2-6; no clear D gene. The CDR3 extends over 16 amino acids. V lost 2 bases and J lost 0, with 8 bases in between. Germline CDR1 and CDR2: MNHEY and SVGAGI. The CDR3 DNA reads as TGTGCCAGCAGTTACGGCACGAACTCTGGGGCCAACGTCCTGACTTTC. This sequence encodes CASSYGTNSGANVLTF.

This clone appeared a single time. The J gene is TRBJ1-1, the V gene TRBV21-1. TRBV21-1 is tagged as a pseudogene. The CDR3 sequence is 13 residues long. CDR3 DNA: TGTGCCAGCCCCCAAGCCCTGAACACTGAAGCTTTCTTT. Translated: CASPQALNTEAFF.

The chain couples TRBV19 to TRBJ2-3, with 8 bases matching TRBD2. The trim removed 2 bases at V and 0 bases at J, leaving 1 base unmatched. CDR3 length equals 15 residues. Germline CDR1 is LNHDA and CDR2 is SQIVND (reference sequence). CDR3 sequence: CASSITSGSTDTQYF. In nucleotides, the CDR3 is TGTGCCAGTAGTATAACTAGCGGAAGCACAGATACGCAGTATTTT.